These T cell receptor beta chains were read from a single sample in a study of blood T cell repertoires in COVID-19. Repertoires were generated with immunoSEQ multiplex PCR, while TCRdb's copy carries only in-frame clones and drops some. Among fewer than 50,000 clones listed, about 85% were seen once. Specimen: peripheral blood. The source of these receptors is a man aged 60 to 75 with COVID-19, enrolled during active disease. Both conserved end residues are part of each CDR3. A D gene is named only where the DNA matches it firmly. Clone size is not always given. Where it is, it says once, few, many or a class for expanded clones.

V	size	D	J	CDR3	DNA
TRBV18	-	-	TRBJ1-1	CASSPYSGVNTEAFF	TGTGCCAGCTCACCATATTCGGGGGTGAACACTGAAGCTTTCTTT
TRBV7-9	-	-	TRBJ2-2	CASSLMRGRTGELFF	TGTGCCAGCAGCTTAATGCGGGGTCGCACCGGGGAGCTGTTTTTT
TRBV7-2	-	-	TRBJ1-6	CASSLANKKNSPLHF	TGTGCCAGCAGCTTAGCAAACAAGAAGAATTCACCCCTCCACTTT
TRBV7-2	-	-	TRBJ1-1	CASSLFTARSTEAFF	TGTGCCAGCAGCTTATTTACGGCCCGGAGCACTGAAGCTTTCTTT
TRBV6-2/TRBV6-3	-	TRBD1	TRBJ1-2	CASSYSTGGGYGYTF	TGTGCCAGCAGTTACTCGACAGGGGGCGGCTATGGCTACACCTTC
TRBV6-5	-	TRBD1	TRBJ1-6	CASSLGDRGSPLHF	TGTGCCAGCAGCTTAGGGGACAGGGGATCACCCCTCCACTTT
TRBV10-3	-	TRBD2	TRBJ2-1	CATGLAGANEQFF	TGTGCCACGGGACTAGCGGGAGCCAATGAGCAGTTCTTC
TRBV28	-	-	TRBJ1-2	CASSRGNYGYTF	TGTGCCAGCTCCAGGGGTAACTATGGCTACACCTTC
TRBV5-5	-	-	TRBJ1-2	CASTLDSELNGYTF	TGTGCCAGCACTCTGGACAGCGAACTTAATGGCTACACCTTC
TRBV30	-	-	TRBJ2-2	CALLGGNTGELFF	TGTGCCCTGCTAGGAGGGAACACCGGGGAGCTGTTTTTT
TRBV5-4	-	TRBD1	TRBJ1-2	CASSLAGGQGYTF	TGTGCCAGCAGCTTGGCAGGGGGCCAGGGCTACACCTTC
TRBV19	-	-	TRBJ1-2	CASSIRNYGYTF	TGTGCCAGTAGTATCAGGAACTATGGCTACACCTTC
TRBV6-5	-	-	TRBJ2-7	CASRTTGQPEQYF	TGTGCCAGCAGAACCACCGGACAGCCCGAGCAGTACTTC
TRBV7-3	-	-	TRBJ2-1	CASSLTQGNYNEQFF	TGTGCCAGCAGCTTAACGCAGGGGAATTACAATGAGCAGTTCTTC
TRBV28	-	TRBD2	TRBJ2-7	CAMGGGSPAEQYF	TGTGCCATGGGGGGAGGGAGTCCAGCCGAGCAGTACTTC
TRBV19	-	-	TRBJ1-1	CASSSGGRMNTEAFF	TGTGCCAGTAGCAGCGGGGGCAGGATGAACACTGAAGCTTTCTTT
TRBV5-1	-	TRBD1	TRBJ1-4	CASSLATGGGGEKLFF	TGCGCCAGCAGCTTGGCTACAGGGGGCGGAGGTGAAAAACTGTTTTTT
TRBV20-1	-	-	TRBJ1-6	CSASADSSYNSPLHF	TGCAGTGCTAGTGCCGATAGCTCCTATAATTCACCCCTCCACTTT
TRBV18	few	TRBD1	TRBJ1-5	CASTTGGGNQPQHF	TGTGCCAGCACGACAGGGGGCGGCAATCAGCCCCAGCATTTT
TRBV19	few	-	TRBJ1-1	CASVQGILSTEAFF	TGTGCCAGTGTCCAGGGAATATTGAGCACTGAAGCTTTCTTT
TRBV4-1	-	TRBD1	TRBJ1-6	CASSRLPGQGGSPLHF	TGCGCCAGCAGCCGACTTCCGGGACAGGGAGGTTCACCCCTCCACTTT
TRBV7-2	-	-	TRBJ2-2	CASLRGASTGSGELFF	TGTGCCAGCCTCCGGGGAGCCTCCACCGGCTCCGGGGAGCTGTTTTTT
TRBV7-8	-	TRBD2	TRBJ2-1	CASSSSGRTLGNEQFF	TGTGCCAGCAGCTCCTCCGGGAGGACTCTAGGCAATGAGCAGTTCTTC
TRBV6-6	-	TRBD1	TRBJ1-1	CASSYPTGALNTEAFF	TGTGCCAGCAGTTACCCCACAGGGGCCTTGAACACTGAAGCTTTCTTT
TRBV7-8	-	-	TRBJ2-3	CASSDPGQLDTDTQYF	TGTGCCAGCAGCGACCCGGGACAACTGGACACAGATACGCAGTATTTT
TRBV27	-	-	TRBJ2-7	CASSLKGVSSYEQYF	TGTGCCAGCAGCCTTAAGGGGGTGAGCTCCTACGAGCAGTACTTC
TRBV2	-	-	TRBJ1-5	CASGREKGQQPQHF	TGTGCCAGCGGCCGGGAAAAAGGACAGCAGCCCCAGCATTTT